This paragraph covers one T cell receptor beta chain sequence. There is no known antigen for this receptor. Base quality data are lacking; no much larger clone is found one base away. Genomic DNA was used for TRB sequencing, which was performed with the immunoSEQ assay at survey resolution or with the hsTCRB kit. Concerning the study's data processing: Initial read processing used immunoSEQ software, and repertoire analyses used the LymphoSeq R package. Clonality was computed as 1 minus normalized Shannon entropy, and a Gini coefficient was also calculated for each TRB dataset. To infer phenotypes in unsorted samples, TRB sequences from sorted subsets of the recipient or donor were mapped onto unsorted samples from the same recipient. TCRdb's version of the immuneACCESS table is confined to in-frame rearrangements and falls short of the full clone set. An unresolved V gene accounts for under half of the shortfall where checked; the remainder is of unknown origin. The D gene and trimming were derived from the DNA, and the V and J assignments and clone size from that table. The sample includes about 21,000 clones, with about 85% observed a single time. The top ten hold around 7.9% of the sample.

These data are taken from a study of T cells after posttransplantation cyclophosphamide (dated by TCRdb to about 2016). Study-level background: The study tracked T cell repertoire reconstitution by TRB sequencing after myeloablative bone marrow transplantation using posttransplantation cyclophosphamide as GVHD prophylaxis. Because TRA and TRB clonality correlated tightly in 8 to 10 samples, the subsequent TCR analyses were limited to TRB only. TRB sequencing was performed on blood from all 35 or so PTCy patients with 1-year posttransplant specimens. Public TRB sequences were queried against a database of over 3,600 sequences associated with responses to pathogens, tumor antigens, self-antigens and alloantigens. Samples from 30 to 35 PTCy-treated patients, along with samples from around 16 of their related bone marrow donors, underwent antigen receptor sequencing. Up to about 3 additional blood samples from 2 to 5.2 years after transplant were also TRB-sequenced in 3 patients, as was pretransplant blood from several patients. What the authors observed across the whole study: Donor-recipient similarity was low at 1-2 months but increased during the first year, and donor CD8+ memory clones often dominated later blood repertoires. The TRB repertoires of T cells infiltrating skin or GI tract showed only limited overlap with the TRB repertoires of T cells in blood. Across 35 to 55 patients, TRB clonality was highly associated with recipient CMV seropositivity and CMV reactivation, and diversity in PTCy patients was similar to diversity in CNI/methotrexate controls.

According to the study, the label for this sample's treatment or condition signals: high-dose cyclophosphamide on days +3 and +4 as single-agent GVHD prophylaxis. For conditioning, the PTCy patients got busulfan and fludarabine, then a related or unrelated marrow graft, followed by cyclophosphamide on days +3 and +4. PTCy-treated patients came from a prospective multi-institutional clinical trial. Peripheral blood and bone marrow mononuclear cells were isolated by Ficoll-Hypaque density centrifugation and were cryopreserved. CDR1 SGHRS and CDR2 YFSETQ were looked up in the germline V gene. Its CDR3 holds 15 amino acids, cysteine through phenylalanine. Only the CDR3 part of the read is kept: 45 bases, read in frame from the first base. Germline trimming amounts to 4 bases on V and 0 bases on J, with 6 as the count of junction bases outside the gene matches.

The TCR originated in a female patient aged 40-50 years who received an allogeneic stem cell transplant from a related donor, was CMV-positive, and had no GVHD. After transplantation, some T cells may belong to the graft donor instead of the recipient. The rearranged chain carries TRBV5-1 and TRBJ2-7; TRBD1 matches 8 bases in the middle. Sample: PBMCs, taken after allogeneic stem cell transplant with posttransplant cyclophosphamide. The CDR3 has the sequence CASSRGTGYSYEQYF. The DNA is as follows: TGCGCCAGCAGCCGGGGGACAGGCTACTCCTACGAGCAGTACTTC.